This TCR beta chain was observed in a study of shared clonotypes between healthy human individuals. Study as a whole: The donors, two women and three men, were aged 18 to 49.

Repertoires were generated with immunoSEQ multiplex PCR, while TCRdb's copy carries only in-frame clones and drops some. The profile shows approximately 1,500,000 clones, 98% of them singletons. Points from the study as a whole: Large depth notwithstanding, sorted-subset sequencing proved incomplete by rarefaction.

Unmatched junction bases numbered 9, after V lost 2 bases and J lost 2 bases. Germline-derived CDR1 and CDR2 are SGHTS and YDEGEE. This CDR3 comprises 19 residues. Remarks on this clone: Its antigen is unknown.

This rearrangement joins TRBV5-8 to TRBJ2-1, with TRBD2 matching 14 bases. Sequencing was carried out using naive CD4+ T cells sorted from blood. Specified subset: CD45RA+ positively selected. This clonotype was sampled from a man aged 25 to 40 in good health. The CDR3 loop reads CASSFGSGLAGGAYNEQFF. The CDR3 DNA reads as TGTGCCAGCAGCTTCGGAAGTGGACTAGCGGGAGGTGCCTACAATGAGCAGTTCTTC.